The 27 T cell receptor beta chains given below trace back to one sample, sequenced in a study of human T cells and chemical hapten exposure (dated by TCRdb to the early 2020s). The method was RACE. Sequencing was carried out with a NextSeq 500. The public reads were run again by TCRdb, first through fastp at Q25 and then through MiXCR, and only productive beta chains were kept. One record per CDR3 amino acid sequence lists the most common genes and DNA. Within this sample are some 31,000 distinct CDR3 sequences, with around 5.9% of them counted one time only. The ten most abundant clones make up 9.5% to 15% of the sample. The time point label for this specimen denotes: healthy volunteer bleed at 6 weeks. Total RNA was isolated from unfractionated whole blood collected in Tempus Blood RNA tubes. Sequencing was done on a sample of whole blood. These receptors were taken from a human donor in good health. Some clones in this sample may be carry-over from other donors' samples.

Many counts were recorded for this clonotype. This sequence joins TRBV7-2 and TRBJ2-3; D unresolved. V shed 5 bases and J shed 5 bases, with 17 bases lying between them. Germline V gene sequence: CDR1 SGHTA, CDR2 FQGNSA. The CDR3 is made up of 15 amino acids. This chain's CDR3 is CASSPFPRGRDTQYF. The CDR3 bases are TGTGCCAGCAGCCCCTTTCCGCGAGGCAGAGATACGCAGTATTTT.

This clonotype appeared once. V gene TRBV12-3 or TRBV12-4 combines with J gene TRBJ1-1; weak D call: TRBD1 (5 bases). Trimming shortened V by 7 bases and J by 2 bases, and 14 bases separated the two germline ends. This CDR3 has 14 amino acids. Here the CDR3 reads CASTNLQANTEAFF. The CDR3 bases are TGTGCCAGCACCAACCTACAGGCTAACACTGAAGCTTTCTTT.

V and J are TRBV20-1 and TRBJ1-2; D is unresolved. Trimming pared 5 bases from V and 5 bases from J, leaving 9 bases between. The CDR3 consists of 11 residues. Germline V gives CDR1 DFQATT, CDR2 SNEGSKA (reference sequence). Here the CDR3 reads CSADPGYGYTF. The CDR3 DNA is TGCAGTGCTGATCCCGGGTATGGCTACACCTTC.

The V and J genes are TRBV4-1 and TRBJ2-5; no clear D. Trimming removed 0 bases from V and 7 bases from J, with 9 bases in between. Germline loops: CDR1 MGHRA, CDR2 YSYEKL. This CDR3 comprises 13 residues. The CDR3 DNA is TGCGCCAGCAGCCAAGATAGAGAGACGACCCAGTACTTC. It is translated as CASSQDRETTQYF.

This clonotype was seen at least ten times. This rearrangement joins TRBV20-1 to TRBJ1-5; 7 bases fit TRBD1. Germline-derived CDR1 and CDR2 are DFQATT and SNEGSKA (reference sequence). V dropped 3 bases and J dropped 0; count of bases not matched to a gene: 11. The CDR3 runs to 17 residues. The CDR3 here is CSARLLGQVYSNQPQHF. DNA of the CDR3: TGCAGTGCTAGGCTATTAGGACAGGTCTATAGCAATCAGCCCCAGCATTTT.

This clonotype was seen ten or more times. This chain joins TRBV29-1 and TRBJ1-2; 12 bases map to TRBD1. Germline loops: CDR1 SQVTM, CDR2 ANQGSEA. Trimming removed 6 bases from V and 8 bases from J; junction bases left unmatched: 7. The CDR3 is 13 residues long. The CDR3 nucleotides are TGCAGCGTGTGGGACAGGGGGCCGGGCGGCTACACCTTC. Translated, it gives CSVWDRGPGGYTF.

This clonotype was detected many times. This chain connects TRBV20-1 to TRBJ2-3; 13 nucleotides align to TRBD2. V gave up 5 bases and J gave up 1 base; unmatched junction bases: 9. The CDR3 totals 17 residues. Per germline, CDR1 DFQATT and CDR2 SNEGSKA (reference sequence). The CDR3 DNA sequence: TGCAGTGCTTCCCCCCCTGGACTAGCGGGAGGCACAGATACGCAGTATTTT. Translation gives CSASPPGLAGGTDTQYF.

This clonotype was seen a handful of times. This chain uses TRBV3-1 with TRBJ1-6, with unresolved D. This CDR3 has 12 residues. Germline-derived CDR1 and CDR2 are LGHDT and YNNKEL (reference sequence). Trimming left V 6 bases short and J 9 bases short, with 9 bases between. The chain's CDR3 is CASSPDGSPLHF. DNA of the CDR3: TGTGCCAGCAGTCCGGACGGTTCACCCCTCCACTTT.

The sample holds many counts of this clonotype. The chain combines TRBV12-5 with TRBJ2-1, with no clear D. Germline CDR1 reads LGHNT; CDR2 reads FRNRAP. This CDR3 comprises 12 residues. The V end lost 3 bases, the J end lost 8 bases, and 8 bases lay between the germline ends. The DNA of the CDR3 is TGTGCTAGTGGTTTACGGCCCGATGAGCAGTTCTTC. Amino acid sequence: CASGLRPDEQFF.

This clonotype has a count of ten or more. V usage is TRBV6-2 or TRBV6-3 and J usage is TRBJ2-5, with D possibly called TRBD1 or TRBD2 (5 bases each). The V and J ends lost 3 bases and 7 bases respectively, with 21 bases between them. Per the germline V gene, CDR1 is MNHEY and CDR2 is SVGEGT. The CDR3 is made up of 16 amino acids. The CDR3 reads CASSYGSRGSPWTQYF. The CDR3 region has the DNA TGTGCCAGCAGTTATGGCAGCCGGGGCTCCCCATGGACCCAGTACTTC.

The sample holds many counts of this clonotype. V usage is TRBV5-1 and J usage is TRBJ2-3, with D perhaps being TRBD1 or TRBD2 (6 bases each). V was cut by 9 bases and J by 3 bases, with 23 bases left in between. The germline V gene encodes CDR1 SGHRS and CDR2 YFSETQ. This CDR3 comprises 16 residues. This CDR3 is CATERGDRGVTDTQYF. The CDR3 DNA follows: TGCGCCACCGAAAGGGGGGATCGAGGGGTGACAGATACGCAGTATTTT.

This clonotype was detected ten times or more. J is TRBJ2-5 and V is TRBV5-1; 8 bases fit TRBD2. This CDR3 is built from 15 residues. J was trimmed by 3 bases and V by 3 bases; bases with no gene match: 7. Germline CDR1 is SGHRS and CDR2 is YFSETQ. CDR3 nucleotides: TGCGCCAGCAGCTCCGGGACTAGGGCTGAAGAGACCCAGTACTTC. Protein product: CASSSGTRAEETQYF.

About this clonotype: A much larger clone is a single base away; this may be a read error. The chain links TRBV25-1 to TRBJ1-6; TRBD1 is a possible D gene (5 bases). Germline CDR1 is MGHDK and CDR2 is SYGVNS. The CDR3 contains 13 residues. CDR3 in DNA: TGTGACAGCAGGGAGGGGAGAAATTCACCCCTCCACTTT. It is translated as CDSREGRNSPLHF.

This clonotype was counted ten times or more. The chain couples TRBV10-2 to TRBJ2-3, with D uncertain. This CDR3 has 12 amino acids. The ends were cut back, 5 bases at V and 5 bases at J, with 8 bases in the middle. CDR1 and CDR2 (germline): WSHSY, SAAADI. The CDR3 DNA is TGCGCCAGCAGTCGACAAGGAGATACGCAGTATTTT. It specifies CASSRQGDTQYF.

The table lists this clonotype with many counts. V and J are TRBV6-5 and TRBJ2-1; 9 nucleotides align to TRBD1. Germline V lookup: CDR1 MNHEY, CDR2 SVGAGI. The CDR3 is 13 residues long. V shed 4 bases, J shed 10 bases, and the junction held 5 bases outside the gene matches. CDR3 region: CASSWTGAPEQFF. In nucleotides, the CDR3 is TGTGCCAGCAGTTGGACAGGGGCCCCCGAGCAGTTCTTC.

In nucleotides, the CDR3 is TGTGCCAGCCGTCCGGCGGGGGGCCTCCCGTTCTTC. Its protein is CASRPAGGLPFF. V and J are TRBV2 and TRBJ2-1, with TRBD2 identical over 8 bases. Germline trimming cut 8 bases from V and 15 bases from J; bases unmatched to any gene: 12. From germline, CDR1 is SNHLY and CDR2 FYNNEI. This CDR3 spans 12 amino acids.

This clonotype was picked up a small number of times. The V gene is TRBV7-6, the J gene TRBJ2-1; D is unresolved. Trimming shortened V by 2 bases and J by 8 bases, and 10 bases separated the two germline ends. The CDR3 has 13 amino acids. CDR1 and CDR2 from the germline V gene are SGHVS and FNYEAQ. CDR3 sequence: CASSLTVVDEQFF. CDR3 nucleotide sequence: TGTGCCAGCAGCTTAACGGTAGTGGATGAGCAGTTCTTC.

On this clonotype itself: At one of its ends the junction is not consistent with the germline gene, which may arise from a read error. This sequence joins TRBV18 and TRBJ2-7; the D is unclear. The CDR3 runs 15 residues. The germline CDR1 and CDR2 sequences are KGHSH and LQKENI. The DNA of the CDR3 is TGTGCCAGCTCACCAGGTCCCCGCAGGTCCTTCGAGCAGTACTTC. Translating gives CASSPGPRRSFEQYF.

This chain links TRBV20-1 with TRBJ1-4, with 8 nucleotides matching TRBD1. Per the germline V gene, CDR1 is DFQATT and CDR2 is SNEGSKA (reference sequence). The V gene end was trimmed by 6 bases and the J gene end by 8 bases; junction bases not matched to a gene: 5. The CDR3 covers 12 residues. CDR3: CSAPGQDEKLFF. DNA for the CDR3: TGCAGTGCCCCGGGACAGGACGAAAAACTGTTTTTT.

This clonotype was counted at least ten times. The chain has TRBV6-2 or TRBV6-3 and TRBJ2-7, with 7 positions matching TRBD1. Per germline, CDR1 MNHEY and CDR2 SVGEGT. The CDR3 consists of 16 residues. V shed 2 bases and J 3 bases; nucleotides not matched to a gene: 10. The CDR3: CASSYPWGQRYYEQYF. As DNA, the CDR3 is TGTGCCAGCAGTTACCCCTGGGGACAGCGCTACTACGAGCAGTACTTC.

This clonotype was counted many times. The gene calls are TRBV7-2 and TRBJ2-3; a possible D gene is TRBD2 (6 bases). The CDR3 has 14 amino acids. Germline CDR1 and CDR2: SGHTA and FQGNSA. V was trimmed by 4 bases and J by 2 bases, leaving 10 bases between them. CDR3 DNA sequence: TGTGCCAGCAGCTCCATGGGACTCACAGATACGCAGTATTTT. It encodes CASSSMGLTDTQYF.

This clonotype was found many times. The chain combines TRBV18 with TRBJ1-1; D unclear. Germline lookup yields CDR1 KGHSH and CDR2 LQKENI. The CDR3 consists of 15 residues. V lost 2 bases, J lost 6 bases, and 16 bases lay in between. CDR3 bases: TGTGCCAGCTCACCAGGTCTGACTGGAAACGCTGAAGCTTTCTTT. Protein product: CASSPGLTGNAEAFF.

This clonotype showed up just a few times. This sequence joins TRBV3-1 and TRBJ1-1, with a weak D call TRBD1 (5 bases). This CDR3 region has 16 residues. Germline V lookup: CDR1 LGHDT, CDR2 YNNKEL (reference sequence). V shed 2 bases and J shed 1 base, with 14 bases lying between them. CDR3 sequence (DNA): TGTGCCAGCAGCCAACACCCTGGGGGAGGGAACACTGAAGCTTTCTTT. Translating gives CASSQHPGGGNTEAFF.

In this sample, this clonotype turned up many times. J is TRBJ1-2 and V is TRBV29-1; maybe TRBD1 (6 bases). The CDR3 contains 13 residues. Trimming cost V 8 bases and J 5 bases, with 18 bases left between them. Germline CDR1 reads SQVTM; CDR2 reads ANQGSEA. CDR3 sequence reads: CSTVEQGRYGYTF. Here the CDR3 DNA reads TGCAGCACCGTTGAGCAGGGGAGGTATGGCTACACCTTC.

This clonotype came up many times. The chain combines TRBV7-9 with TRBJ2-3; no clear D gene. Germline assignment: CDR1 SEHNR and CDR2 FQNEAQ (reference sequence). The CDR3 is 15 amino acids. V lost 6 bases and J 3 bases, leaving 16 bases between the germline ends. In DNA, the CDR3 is TGTGCCAGCAGTTCCCAGGCTGCCACTACAGATACGCAGTATTTT. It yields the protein CASSSQAATTDTQYF.

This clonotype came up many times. CDR3 sequence: CSVAPQAATYEQYF. DNA of the CDR3: TGCAGCGTTGCCCCCCAGGCCGCCACCTACGAGCAGTACTTC. This chain links TRBV29-1 with TRBJ2-7, with D unresolved. The germline V and J ends were trimmed by 4 bases and 2 bases, with 15 bases remaining between them. In germline, CDR1 is SQVTM, CDR2 ANQGSEA. This CDR3 is built from 14 residues.

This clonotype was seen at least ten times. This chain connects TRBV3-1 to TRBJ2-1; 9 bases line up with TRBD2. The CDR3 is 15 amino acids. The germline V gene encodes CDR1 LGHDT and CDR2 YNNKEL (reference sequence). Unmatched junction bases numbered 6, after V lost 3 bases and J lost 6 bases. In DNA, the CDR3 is TGTGCCAGCAGCCACCCGGGACTAGCCCTCAATGAGCAGTTCTTC. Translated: CASSHPGLALNEQFF.